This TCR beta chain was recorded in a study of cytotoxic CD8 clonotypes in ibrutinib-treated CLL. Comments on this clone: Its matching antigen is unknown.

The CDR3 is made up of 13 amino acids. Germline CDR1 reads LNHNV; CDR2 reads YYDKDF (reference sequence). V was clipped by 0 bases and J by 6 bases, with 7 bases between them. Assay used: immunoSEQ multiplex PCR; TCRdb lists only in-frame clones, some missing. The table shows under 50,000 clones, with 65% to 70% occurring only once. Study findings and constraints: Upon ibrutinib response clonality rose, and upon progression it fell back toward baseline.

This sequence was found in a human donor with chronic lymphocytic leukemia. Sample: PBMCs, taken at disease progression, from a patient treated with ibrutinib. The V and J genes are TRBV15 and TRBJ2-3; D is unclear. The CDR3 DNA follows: TGTGCCACCAGCAGAGATTTGGGGGATACGCAGTATTTT. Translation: CATSRDLGDTQYF. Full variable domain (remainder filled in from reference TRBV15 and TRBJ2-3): DAMVIQNPRYQVTQFGKPVTLSCSQTLNHNVMYWYQQKSSQAPKLLFHYYDKDFNNEADTPDNFQSRRPNTSFCFLDIRSPGLGDTAMYLCATSRDLGDTQYFGPGTRLTVL.